This T cell receptor (beta chain) came from a study of OX40 agonist ivuxolimab in advanced cancers. On the study more broadly: Dose-escalation patients' cancers were hepatocellular carcinoma, melanoma, renal cell or head and neck cancer. Patients with prior anti-PD-1, anti-PD-L1 or anti-CTLA-4 therapy were eligible; about 41% had some.

Autoimmune disease history or systemic immunosuppression led to patients being barred. Blood was sampled at baseline, cycle 4 day 1, and cycle 7 day 1. Assay: immunoSEQ multiplex PCR; the TCRdb copy retains only in-frame clones and omits some. The data show around 95,000 clones, about nine tenths seen once. CDR1 and CDR2 (germline): LNHDA, SQIVND (reference sequence). The CDR3 extends over 12 amino acids. Deletions cut 3 bases from V and 5 bases from J, with 6 bases between. Sequenced here: CD4+ or CD8+ T cells sorted from blood, sampled in a trial of the OX40 agonist ivuxolimab. The receptor was isolated from an adult with an advanced solid tumor such as melanoma, head and neck, liver or kidney cancer. This sequence joins TRBV19 and TRBJ2-3; D uncertain. CDR3 sequence: CASSIARDTQYF. The CDR3 DNA reads as TGTGCCAGTAGTATCGCCCGAGATACGCAGTATTTT.